The 30 T cell receptor beta chains given below trace back to one sample, sequenced in a study of T cells in Graves' hyperthyroidism and ophthalmopathy. From RNA transcripts, TCR beta CDR3 regions were amplified. RT-PCR in the first round (using the HTBI primer set) targeted the TCR CDR3. Each CDR3 protein is one row after TCRdb ran MiXCR on the multiplex PCR reads. The sample contains more than 350,000 distinct CDR3 sequences, around 15% of which appear only once. Material: blood. Receptors were obtained from a woman aged 55 to 70 with Graves' ophthalmopathy.

Notes on this clonotype: A much larger clonotype is one base distant, so this may be a read error. The conserved phenylalanine or tryptophan normally closing the CDR3 is absent here, so this likely arose from a read error. This chain uses TRBV7-2 with TRBJ1-1, with no clear D. CDR1 SGHTA and CDR2 FQGNSA come from the germline V gene. V was clipped by 1 base and J by 4 bases, with 19 bases between them. The CDR3 spans 17 residues. In nucleotides, the CDR3 is TGTGCCAGCAGCTTAGATCCGCCGGGGTGGGGTAGCACTGAAGCTTTCCTT. Translation gives CASSLDPPGWGSTEAFL.

This clonotype was counted at least ten times. The genes are TRBV13 and TRBJ2-7; unclear D gene. This CDR3 contains 14 residues. Trimming cost V 3 bases and J 5 bases, with 14 bases left between them. Germline V lookup: CDR1 PRHDT, CDR2 FYEKMQ (reference sequence). DNA of the CDR3: TGTGCCAGCAGCTTGGGCGGTCAGTACGACGAGCAGTACTTC. Protein: CASSLGGQYDEQYF.

This rearrangement joins TRBV28 to TRBJ2-1; 11 bases align to TRBD2. Germline CDR1 reads MDHEN; CDR2 reads SYDVKM. J gave up 6 bases and V 4 bases, and 2 bases lay outside the gene matches. The CDR3 length is 14 residues. The CDR3 region has the DNA TGTGCCAGCAGTTCGGGACTAGCGGCCAATGAGCAGTTCTTC. Its translation: CASSSGLAANEQFF.

At least ten counts were recorded for this clonotype. V is TRBV16 and J is TRBJ2-7; 7 nucleotides line up with TRBD1. After removal of 4 bases from V and 7 bases from J, the junction contained 7 bases not matched to a gene. CDR1 and CDR2 (germline): KGHSY, FQNENV. This CDR3 region has 13 residues. The CDR3 is CASSPNRGGEQYF. The CDR3 nucleotides read TGTGCCAGCAGCCCGAACAGGGGCGGGGAGCAGTACTTC.

The sample holds a few counts of this clonotype. The CDR3 reads CSVLRDSYAYEQYF. The CDR3 DNA follows: TGCAGCGTACTCCGGGACAGTTATGCCTACGAGCAGTACTTC. The chain links TRBV29-1 to TRBJ2-7; the match to TRBD1 covers 7 bases. Looked up from germline, CDR1 is SQVTM and CDR2 is ANQGSEA. V lost 6 bases and J lost 2; bases outside the gene matches: 10. The CDR3 runs 14 residues.

V and J are TRBV19 and TRBJ2-7; weak D call: TRBD2 (5 bases). The germline V and J ends were trimmed by 4 bases and 0 bases, with 10 bases remaining between them. The CDR3 runs 14 residues. The V gene's germline CDR1 is LNHDA and CDR2 SQIVND (reference sequence). This chain's CDR3 is CASSTEAASYEQYF. The CDR3 DNA is TGTGCCAGTAGTACGGAGGCCGCCTCCTACGAGCAGTACTTC.

This clonotype showed up many times. The rearrangement links TRBV12-3 or TRBV12-4 to TRBJ1-1; 8 bases align to TRBD1. This CDR3 spans 17 amino acids. With V trimmed by 6 bases and J by 4 bases, 16 bases remained unmatched. The CDR3 reads CASSRTGRGAVGTEAFF. The CDR3 nucleotides are TGTGCCAGCAGCCGGACAGGGAGGGGGGCGGTGGGCACTGAAGCTTTCTTT.

This clonotype turned up a few times. V gene TRBV20-1 combines with J gene TRBJ2-1; 11 nucleotides match TRBD2. Germline CDR1 and CDR2: DFQATT and SNEGSKA (reference sequence). Unmatched junction bases numbered 5, after V lost 2 bases and J lost 8 bases. CDR3 length: 14 residues. CDR3 in amino acids: CSARLGLAEDEQFF. The CDR3 coding sequence is TGCAGTGCTAGACTGGGACTAGCGGAGGATGAGCAGTTCTTC.

In its sample, this clonotype was seen many times. The gene calls are TRBV20-1 and TRBJ2-4; D is possibly TRBD1 (6 bases). Germline V CDR1 and CDR2: DFQATT, SNEGSKA (reference sequence). The CDR3 loop spans 13 amino acids. Trimming took 6 bases from V and 6 from J, leaving 15 bases between them. As DNA, the CDR3 is TGCAGTGCACTTAGACAGGCCCCAAACATTCAGTACTTC. It encodes CSALRQAPNIQYF.

This clonotype showed up many times. The J gene is TRBJ1-2, the V gene TRBV30; TRBD1 matches 8 bases. With V trimmed by 3 bases and J by 0 bases, 6 bases remained unmatched. Germline CDR1 is GTSNPN and CDR2 is SVGIG (reference sequence). This CDR3 has 15 residues. The CDR3 bases are TGTGCCTGGAGCCATCTGACAGGGGCTAACTATGGCTACACCTTC. Amino acids: CAWSHLTGANYGYTF.

The chain couples TRBV12-3 or TRBV12-4 to TRBJ1-3; a possible D gene is TRBD1 (5 bases). The CDR3 totals 14 residues. With 6 bases removed from V and 2 bases from J, the gap between germline ends came to 11 bases. The CDR3 sequence: CASSPGTTGNTIYF. The DNA for the CDR3 is TGTGCCAGCAGCCCCGGGACTACTGGAAACACCATATATTTT.

This clonotype showed up many times. The rearrangement joins TRBV12-3 or TRBV12-4 to TRBJ2-3; 11 bases are a match to TRBD2. Germline trimming cut 6 bases from V and 2 bases from J; bases unmatched to any gene: 7. The CDR3 has 16 amino acids. The DNA of the CDR3 is TGTGCCAGCAGCCCTGGGACTAGCGGAATCACAGATACGCAGTATTTT. This codes for CASSPGTSGITDTQYF.

Only a few counts were recorded for this clonotype. The chain couples TRBV30 to TRBJ2-1, with 8 bases matching TRBD1. This CDR3 is 16 amino acids long. Trimming took 2 bases from V and 3 from J; bases not matched to a gene: 9. In germline, CDR1 is GTSNPN, CDR2 SVGIG (reference sequence). In nucleotides, the CDR3 is TGTGCCTGGAGTCCTACCACAGGGGGTCACTACAATGAGCAGTTCTTC. It specifies CAWSPTTGGHYNEQFF.

This clonotype has at least ten counts. The CDR3, as DNA: TGTGCCAGCAGCCGACAGGGCCATTCCTACGAGCAGTACTTC. Its protein product is CASSRQGHSYEQYF. This rearrangement joins TRBV3-1 to TRBJ2-7; 7 positions agree with TRBD1. The CDR3 is 14 residues long. CDR1 is LGHDT, CDR2 YNNKEL, per germline (reference sequence). V was pared by 4 bases and J by 1 base, with 4 bases of the junction left unmatched.

This clonotype occurred many times. The chain combines TRBV30 with TRBJ1-5; no reliable D call. V shed 3 bases and J shed 0 bases, with 12 bases lying between them. CDR3 length: 15 residues. Germline CDR1 and CDR2: GTSNPN and SVGIG (reference sequence). The CDR3 coding sequence is TGTGCCTGGAGCCGACACTCCGATAGCAATCAGCCCCAGCATTTT. Amino acid sequence: CAWSRHSDSNQPQHF.

There are many counts of this clonotype. For the CDR3, the DNA is TGTGCCAGTGGGGAGCGGGACATAGAAGAGACCCAGTACTTC. This translates into CASGERDIEETQYF. This rearrangement joins TRBV27 to TRBJ2-5; D is possibly TRBD2 (7 bases). The CDR3 contains 14 residues. CDR1 and CDR2 (germline): MNHEY, SMNVEV (reference sequence). V was clipped by 9 bases and J by 3 bases, with 17 bases between them.

The chain carries TRBV5-5 and TRBJ2-7; D possibly corresponds to TRBD1 (6 bases). This CDR3 is built from 12 residues. The germline V gene has CDR1 SGHKS and CDR2 YYEKEE (reference sequence). V dropped 0 bases and J dropped 8 bases, with 9 bases sitting between them. In nucleotides, the CDR3 is TGTGCCAGCAGCTTGGACAGGGCCAAGCAGTACTTC. It is translated as CASSLDRAKQYF.

This clonotype was detected only a few times. The V and J genes are TRBV9 and TRBJ2-7, with unresolved D. Trimming pared 0 bases from V and 5 bases from J, leaving 12 bases between. This CDR3 spans 14 amino acids. Germline CDR1 and CDR2: SGDLS and YYNGEE. The CDR3 loop is CASSVGMDVNEQYF. The DNA of the CDR3 is TGTGCCAGCAGCGTAGGGATGGATGTCAACGAGCAGTACTTC.

This clonotype was counted at least ten times. The rearrangement joins TRBV2 to TRBJ2-3; 8 bases agree with TRBD2. This CDR3 is 13 amino acids long. CDR1 and CDR2 from the germline V gene are SNHLY and FYNNEI. V shed 6 bases, J shed 6 bases, and the junction held 5 bases outside the gene matches. The CDR3: CASSGRVGDTQYF. In DNA form, the CDR3 reads TGTGCCAGCAGCGGGAGGGTGGGGGATACGCAGTATTTT.

This clonotype occurred many times. This sequence joins TRBV28 and TRBJ2-1, with 9 bases identical to TRBD2. The CDR3 length is 16 residues. The V segment lost 1 base and the J segment 7 bases; nucleotides outside the gene matches: 8. Germline CDR1 is MDHEN and CDR2 is SYDVKM. The CDR3 spells CASSLYGGRARNEQFF. In nucleotides, the CDR3 is TGTGCCAGCAGTTTATATGGCGGGAGGGCCAGGAATGAGCAGTTCTTC.

Ten or more counts support this clonotype. This sequence joins TRBV12-3 or TRBV12-4 and TRBJ2-2; the match to TRBD1 covers 8 bases. This CDR3 spans 16 amino acids. Germline trimming cut 5 bases from V and 1 base from J; bases unmatched to any gene: 6. The CDR3 protein is CASSVTGVVNTGELFF. The CDR3 nucleotides read TGTGCCAGCAGTGTGACAGGGGTGGTGAACACCGGGGAGCTGTTTTTT.

The table lists this clonotype with many counts. The chain links TRBV5-1 to TRBJ2-7; D unclear. CDR3 length: 13 amino acids. Germline V lookup: CDR1 SGHRS, CDR2 YFSETQ. Trimming removed 1 base at V and 2 bases at J, with 7 bases between. The CDR3 DNA follows: TGCGCCAGCAGCTTGACGGCTGCCTACGAGCAGTACTTC. It yields the protein CASSLTAAYEQYF.

Ten or more counts support this clonotype. The V call is TRBV2, the J call TRBJ2-5; D call uncertain. The CDR3 covers 14 residues. Trimming cost V 8 bases and J 2 bases, with 15 bases left between them. In germline, CDR1 is SNHLY, CDR2 FYNNEI. CDR3 amino acids: CASSAPQIQETQYF. In DNA form, the CDR3 reads TGTGCCAGCTCTGCACCCCAGATACAAGAGACCCAGTACTTC.

The rearrangement joins TRBV2 to TRBJ2-2, with 8 bases that match TRBD2. V lost 6 bases and J lost 2; bases outside the gene matches: 11. The CDR3 runs to 17 residues. Germline values: CDR1 SNHLY, CDR2 FYNNEI. CDR3 sequence: CASSRMGLAGNTGELFF. CDR3 DNA sequence: TGTGCCAGCAGCCGAATGGGGCTAGCGGGCAACACCGGGGAGCTGTTTTTT.

This clonotype was detected ten times or more. The chain has TRBV30 and TRBJ2-1, with a possible D match to TRBD2 (6 bases). Germline V gene sequence: CDR1 GTSNPN, CDR2 SVGIG (reference sequence). The CDR3 length is 15 residues. The ends were cut back, 4 bases at V and 2 bases at J, with 15 bases in the middle. In DNA, the CDR3 is TGTGCCTGGAAGGAAGCCGGGAGCACCTACAATGAGCAGTTCTTC. Residues: CAWKEAGSTYNEQFF. The variable domain in full, with the rest retrieved from reference TRBV30 and TRBJ2-1, is SQTIHQWPATLVQPVGSPLSLECTVEGTSNPNLYWYRQAAGRGLQLLFYSVGIGQISSEVPQNLSASRPQDRQFILSSKKLLLSDSGFYLCAWKEAGSTYNEQFFGPGTRLTVL.

V usage is TRBV19 and J usage is TRBJ1-5; D gene unclear. V gave up 6 bases and J gave up 7 bases, with 16 bases separating them. Germline V gene data show CDR1 as LNHDA and CDR2 as SQIVND (reference sequence). CDR3 length: 14 amino acids. CDR3 nucleotide sequence: TGTGCCAGTAGACTTACTGCGATGGGACAGCCCCAGCATTTT. It specifies CASRLTAMGQPQHF.

This clonotype was counted at least ten times. The chain uses TRBV6-2 or TRBV6-3 and TRBJ2-7, with a weak D call TRBD2 (6 bases). This CDR3 comprises 15 residues. The V end lost 6 bases, the J end lost 5 bases, and 20 bases lay between the germline ends. From germline, CDR1 is MNHEY and CDR2 SVGEGT. This CDR3 is CASSRGRKDFDEQYF. The CDR3 DNA reads as TGTGCCAGCAGCCGAGGGAGGAAGGACTTTGACGAGCAGTACTTC.

V is TRBV7-9 and J is TRBJ2-2; tentatively, D is TRBD1 (7 bases). Trimming shortened V by 5 bases and J by 0 bases, and 13 bases separated the two germline ends. Germline V lookup: CDR1 SEHNR, CDR2 FQNEAQ (reference sequence). The CDR3 consists of 16 residues. CDR3 bases: TGTGCCAGCAGCCAGGGGGGCAGCACGAACACCGGGGAGCTGTTTTTT. Translation: CASSQGGSTNTGELFF.

This clonotype occurred many times. For the CDR3, the DNA is TGTGCCAGCATGGGAGGAGTGAACACTGAAGCTTTCTTT. Its translation is CASMGGVNTEAFF. The rearrangement joins TRBV12-3 or TRBV12-4 to TRBJ1-1; D is uncertain. There are 13 residues in the CDR3. Trimming left V 7 bases short and J 0 bases short, with 9 bases between.

This clonotype was observed many times. The chain joins TRBV28 to TRBJ2-7, with D perhaps matching TRBD1 or TRBD2 (5 bases each). The CDR3 consists of 14 residues. Per the germline V gene, CDR1 is MDHEN and CDR2 is SYDVKM. V lost 3 bases and J 2 bases, leaving 11 bases between the germline ends. This CDR3 reads CASSLLGPTYEQYF. As DNA, the CDR3 is TGTGCCAGCAGTTTGTTGGGACCAACCTACGAGCAGTACTTC.